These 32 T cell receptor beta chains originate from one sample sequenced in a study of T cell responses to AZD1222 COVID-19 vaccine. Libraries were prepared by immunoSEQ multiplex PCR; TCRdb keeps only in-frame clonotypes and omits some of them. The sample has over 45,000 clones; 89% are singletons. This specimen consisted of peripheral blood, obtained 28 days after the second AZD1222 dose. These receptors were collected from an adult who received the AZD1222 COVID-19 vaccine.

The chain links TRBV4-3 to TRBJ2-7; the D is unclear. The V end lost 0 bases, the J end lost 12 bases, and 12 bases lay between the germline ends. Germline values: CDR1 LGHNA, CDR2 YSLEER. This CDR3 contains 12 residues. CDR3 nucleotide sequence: TGCGCCAGCAGCCAAGATACCGCAAATCTGTACTTC. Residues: CASSQDTANLYF.

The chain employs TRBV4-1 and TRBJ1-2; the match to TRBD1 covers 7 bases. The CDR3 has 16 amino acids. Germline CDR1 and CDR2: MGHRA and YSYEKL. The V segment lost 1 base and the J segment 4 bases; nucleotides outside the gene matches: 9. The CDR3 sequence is CASSQATDRATYGYTF. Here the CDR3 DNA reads TGCGCCAGCAGCCAAGCCACCGACAGGGCTACCTATGGCTACACCTTC.

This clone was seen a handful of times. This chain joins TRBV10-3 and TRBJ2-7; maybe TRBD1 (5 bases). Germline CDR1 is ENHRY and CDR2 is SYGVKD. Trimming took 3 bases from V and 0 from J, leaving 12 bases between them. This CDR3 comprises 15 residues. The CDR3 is CAISDRARGSYEQYF. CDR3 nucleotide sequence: TGTGCCATCAGTGACCGGGCTAGGGGCTCCTACGAGCAGTACTTC.

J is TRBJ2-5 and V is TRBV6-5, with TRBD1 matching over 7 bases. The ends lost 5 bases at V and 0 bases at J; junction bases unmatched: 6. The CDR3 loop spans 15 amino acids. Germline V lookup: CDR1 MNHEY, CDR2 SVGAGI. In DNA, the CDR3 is TGTGCCAGCAGTCTTATGACAGGGTACCAAGAGACCCAGTACTTC. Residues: CASSLMTGYQETQYF.

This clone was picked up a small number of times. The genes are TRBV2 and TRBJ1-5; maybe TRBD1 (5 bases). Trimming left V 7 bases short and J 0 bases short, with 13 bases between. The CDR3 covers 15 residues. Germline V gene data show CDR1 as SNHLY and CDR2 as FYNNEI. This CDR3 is CASKKQRGSNQPQHF. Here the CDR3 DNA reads TGTGCCAGCAAGAAACAAAGGGGTAGCAATCAGCCCCAGCATTTT.

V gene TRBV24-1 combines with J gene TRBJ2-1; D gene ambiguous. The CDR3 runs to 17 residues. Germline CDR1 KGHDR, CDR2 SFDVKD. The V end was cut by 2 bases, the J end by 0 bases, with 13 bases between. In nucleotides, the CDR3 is TGTGCCACCAGTGATTCAAGGGCACAAAGCTCCTACAATGAGCAGTTCTTC. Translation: CATSDSRAQSSYNEQFF.

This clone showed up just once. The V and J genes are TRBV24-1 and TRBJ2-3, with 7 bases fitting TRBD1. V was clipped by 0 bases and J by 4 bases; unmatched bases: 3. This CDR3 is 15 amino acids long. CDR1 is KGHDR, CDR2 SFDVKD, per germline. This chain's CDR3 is CATSDLGQGADTQYF. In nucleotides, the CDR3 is TGTGCCACCAGTGATTTGGGGCAGGGGGCAGATACGCAGTATTTT.

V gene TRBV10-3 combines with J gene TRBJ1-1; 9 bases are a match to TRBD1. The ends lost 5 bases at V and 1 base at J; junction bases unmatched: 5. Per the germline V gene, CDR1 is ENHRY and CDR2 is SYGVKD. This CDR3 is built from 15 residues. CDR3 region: CAISSGTGKNTEAFF. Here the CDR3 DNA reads TGTGCCATCAGTTCCGGGACAGGGAAGAACACTGAAGCTTTCTTT.

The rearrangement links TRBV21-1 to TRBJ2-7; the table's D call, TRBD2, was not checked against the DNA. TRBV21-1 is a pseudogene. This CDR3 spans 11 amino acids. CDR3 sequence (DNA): TGTGCCAGCAGCAAATTATACGAGCAGTACTTC. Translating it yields CASSKLYEQYF.

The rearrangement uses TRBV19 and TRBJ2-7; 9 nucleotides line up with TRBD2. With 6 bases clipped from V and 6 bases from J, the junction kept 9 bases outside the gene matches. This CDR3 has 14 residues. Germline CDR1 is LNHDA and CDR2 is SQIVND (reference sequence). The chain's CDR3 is CASRSGLARSEQYF. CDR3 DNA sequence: TGTGCCAGTAGGTCGGGACTAGCTAGGAGCGAGCAGTACTTC.

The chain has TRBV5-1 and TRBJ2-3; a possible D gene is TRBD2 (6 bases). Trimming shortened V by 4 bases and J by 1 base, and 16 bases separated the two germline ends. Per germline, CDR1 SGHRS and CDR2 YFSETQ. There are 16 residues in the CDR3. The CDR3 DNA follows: TGCGCCAGCAGCAGGGAGGCGAGGGTCCGCACAGATACGCAGTATTTT. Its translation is CASSREARVRTDTQYF.

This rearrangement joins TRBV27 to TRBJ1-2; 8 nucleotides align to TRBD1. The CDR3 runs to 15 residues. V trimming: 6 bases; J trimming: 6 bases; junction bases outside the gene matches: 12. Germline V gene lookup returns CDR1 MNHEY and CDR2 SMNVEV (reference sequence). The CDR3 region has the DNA TGTGCCAGCAGCCTAGGACAGGGTAGACTAAATGGCTACACCTTC. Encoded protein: CASSLGQGRLNGYTF.

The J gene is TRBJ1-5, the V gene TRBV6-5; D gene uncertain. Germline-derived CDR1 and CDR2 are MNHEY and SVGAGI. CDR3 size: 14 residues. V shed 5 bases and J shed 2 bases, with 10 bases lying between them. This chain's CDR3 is CASSTDWGNQPQHF. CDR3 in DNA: TGTGCCAGCAGTACGGACTGGGGCAATCAGCCCCAGCATTTT.

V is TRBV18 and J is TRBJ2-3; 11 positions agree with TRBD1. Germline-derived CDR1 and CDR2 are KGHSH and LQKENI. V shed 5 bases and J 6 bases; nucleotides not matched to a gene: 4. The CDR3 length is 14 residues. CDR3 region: CASSWTGGIDTQYF. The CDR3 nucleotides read TGTGCCAGCTCATGGACAGGGGGCATTGATACGCAGTATTTT.

The CDR3 bases are TGTGCCAGCAGTTCAGCGACAGGGGGGTACGAGCAGTACTTC. Amino acids: CASSSATGGYEQYF. The chain recombines TRBV7-2 with TRBJ2-7; 9 bases fit TRBD1. The germline gives CDR1 SGHTA, CDR2 FQGNSA. This CDR3 has 14 amino acids. The V segment lost 6 bases and the J segment 4 bases; nucleotides outside the gene matches: 7.

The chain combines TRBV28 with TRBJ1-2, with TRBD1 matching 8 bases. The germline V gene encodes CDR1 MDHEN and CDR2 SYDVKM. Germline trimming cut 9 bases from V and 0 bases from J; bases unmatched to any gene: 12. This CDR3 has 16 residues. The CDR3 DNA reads TGTGCCAGTGAGGCAGGGGGCTACCCGACTAACTATGGCTACACCTTC. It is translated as CASEAGGYPTNYGYTF.

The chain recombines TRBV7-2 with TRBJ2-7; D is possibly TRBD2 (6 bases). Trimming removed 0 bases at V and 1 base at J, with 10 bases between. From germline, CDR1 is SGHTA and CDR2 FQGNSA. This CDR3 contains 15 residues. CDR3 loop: CASSLAEGASYEQYF. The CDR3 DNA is TGTGCCAGCAGCTTAGCGGAGGGAGCATCCTACGAGCAGTACTTC.

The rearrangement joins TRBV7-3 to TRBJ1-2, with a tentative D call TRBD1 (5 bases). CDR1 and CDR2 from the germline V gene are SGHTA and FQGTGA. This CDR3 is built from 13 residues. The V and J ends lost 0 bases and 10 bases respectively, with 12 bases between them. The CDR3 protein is CASSLTLRGDYTF. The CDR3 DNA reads TGTGCCAGCAGCTTAACGCTACGGGGCGACTACACCTTC.

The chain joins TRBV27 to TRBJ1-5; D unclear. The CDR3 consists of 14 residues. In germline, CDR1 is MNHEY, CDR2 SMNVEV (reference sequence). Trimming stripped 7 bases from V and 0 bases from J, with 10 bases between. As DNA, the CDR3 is TGTGCCAGCAAGGTCGGTTATAGCAATCAGCCCCAGCATTTT. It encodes CASKVGYSNQPQHF.

The CDR3, as DNA: TGTGCCAGCAAGGAAGCGGGGGTGACCGGGGAGCTGTTTTTT. It encodes CASKEAGVTGELFF. The V call is TRBV6-4, the J call TRBJ2-2; 8 positions agree with TRBD2. V shed 7 bases and J 5 bases; nucleotides not matched to a gene: 6. The CDR3 has 14 amino acids. Germline loops: CDR1 MRHNA, CDR2 SNTAGT.

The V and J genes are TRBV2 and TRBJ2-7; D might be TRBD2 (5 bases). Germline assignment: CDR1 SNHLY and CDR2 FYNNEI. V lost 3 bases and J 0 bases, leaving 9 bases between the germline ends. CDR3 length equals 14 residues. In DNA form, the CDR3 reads TGTGCCAGCAGTGATCGGGATAGCTCCTACGAGCAGTACTTC. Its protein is CASSDRDSSYEQYF.

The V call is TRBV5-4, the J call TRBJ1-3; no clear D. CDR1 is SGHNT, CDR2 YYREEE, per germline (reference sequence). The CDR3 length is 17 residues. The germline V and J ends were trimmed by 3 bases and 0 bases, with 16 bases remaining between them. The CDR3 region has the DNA TGTGCCAGCAGCTCCCTTCGTACGGACTTCTCTGGAAACACCATATATTTT. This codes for CASSSLRTDFSGNTIYF.

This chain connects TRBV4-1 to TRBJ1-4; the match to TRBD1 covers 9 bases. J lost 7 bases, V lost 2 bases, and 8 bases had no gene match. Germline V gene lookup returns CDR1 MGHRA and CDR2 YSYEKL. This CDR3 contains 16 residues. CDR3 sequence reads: CASSQSGTGNGEKLFF. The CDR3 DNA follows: TGCGCCAGCAGCCAAAGCGGGACAGGGAACGGTGAAAAACTGTTTTTT.

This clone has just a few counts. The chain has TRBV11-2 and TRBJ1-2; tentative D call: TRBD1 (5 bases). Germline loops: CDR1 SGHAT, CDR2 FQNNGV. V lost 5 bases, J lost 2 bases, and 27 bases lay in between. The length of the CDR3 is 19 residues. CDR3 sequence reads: CASSQKVGAPKPQNYGYTF. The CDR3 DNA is TGTGCCAGCAGCCAAAAGGTCGGGGCACCGAAGCCCCAAAACTATGGCTACACCTTC.

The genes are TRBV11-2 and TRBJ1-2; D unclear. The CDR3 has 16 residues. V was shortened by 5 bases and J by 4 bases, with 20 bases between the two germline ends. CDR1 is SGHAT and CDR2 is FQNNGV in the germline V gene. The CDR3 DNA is TGTGCCAGCAGCCCCGAAAATAGACGGAGATTCTATGGCTACACCTTC. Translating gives CASSPENRRRFYGYTF. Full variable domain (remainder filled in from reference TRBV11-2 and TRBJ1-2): EAGVAQSPRYKIIEKRQSVAFWCNPISGHATLYWYQQILGQGPKLLIQFQNNGVVDDSQLPKDRFSAERLKGVDSTLKIQPAKLEDSAVYLCASSPENRRRFYGYTFGSGTRLTVV.

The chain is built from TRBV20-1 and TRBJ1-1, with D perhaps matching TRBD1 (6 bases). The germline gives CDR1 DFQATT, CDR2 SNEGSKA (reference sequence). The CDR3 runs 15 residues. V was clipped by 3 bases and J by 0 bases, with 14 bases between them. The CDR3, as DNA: TGCAGTGCTAGTACTCGACAGGCAATGAACACTGAAGCTTTCTTT. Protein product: CSASTRQAMNTEAFF.

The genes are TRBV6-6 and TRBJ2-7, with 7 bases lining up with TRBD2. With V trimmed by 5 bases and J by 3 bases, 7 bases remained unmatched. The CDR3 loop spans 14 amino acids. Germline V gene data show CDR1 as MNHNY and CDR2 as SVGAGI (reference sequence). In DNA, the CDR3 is TGTGCCAGCAGTCCAGCTAGCGGAAACTACGAGCAGTACTTC. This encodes CASSPASGNYEQYF.

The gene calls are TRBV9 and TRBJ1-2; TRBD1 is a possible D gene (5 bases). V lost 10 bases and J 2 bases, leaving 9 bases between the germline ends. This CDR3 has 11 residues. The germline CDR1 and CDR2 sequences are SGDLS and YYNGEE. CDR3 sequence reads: CASGVNYGYTF. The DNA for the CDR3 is TGTGCCTCGGGGGTGAACTATGGCTACACCTTC.

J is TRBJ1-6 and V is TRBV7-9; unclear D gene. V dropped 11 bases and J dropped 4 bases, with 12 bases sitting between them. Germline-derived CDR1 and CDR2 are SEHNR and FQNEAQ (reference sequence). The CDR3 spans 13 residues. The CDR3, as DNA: TGTGCCGCCTTCGGGGTATATAATTCACCCCTCCACTTT. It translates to CAAFGVYNSPLHF.

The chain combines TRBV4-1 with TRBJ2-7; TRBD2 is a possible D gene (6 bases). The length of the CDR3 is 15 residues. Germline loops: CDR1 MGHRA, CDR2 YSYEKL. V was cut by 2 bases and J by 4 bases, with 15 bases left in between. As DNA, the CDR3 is TGCGCCAGCAGCCAATTTGTACTAGCTAAGTACGAGCAGTACTTC. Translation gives CASSQFVLAKYEQYF.

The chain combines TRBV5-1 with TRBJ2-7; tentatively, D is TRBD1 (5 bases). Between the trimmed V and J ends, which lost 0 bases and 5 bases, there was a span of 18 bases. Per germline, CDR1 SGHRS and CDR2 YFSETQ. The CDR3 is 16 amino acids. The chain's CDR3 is CASSLEASQGPDEQYF. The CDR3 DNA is TGCGCCAGCAGCTTGGAAGCATCCCAGGGCCCCGACGAGCAGTACTTC.

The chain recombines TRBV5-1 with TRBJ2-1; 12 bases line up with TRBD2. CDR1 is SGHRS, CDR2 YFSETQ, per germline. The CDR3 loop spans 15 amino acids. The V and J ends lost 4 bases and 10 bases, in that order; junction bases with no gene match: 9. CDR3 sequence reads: CASSETSGGAWEQFF. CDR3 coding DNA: TGCGCCAGCAGCGAGACTAGCGGGGGAGCCTGGGAGCAGTTCTTC.